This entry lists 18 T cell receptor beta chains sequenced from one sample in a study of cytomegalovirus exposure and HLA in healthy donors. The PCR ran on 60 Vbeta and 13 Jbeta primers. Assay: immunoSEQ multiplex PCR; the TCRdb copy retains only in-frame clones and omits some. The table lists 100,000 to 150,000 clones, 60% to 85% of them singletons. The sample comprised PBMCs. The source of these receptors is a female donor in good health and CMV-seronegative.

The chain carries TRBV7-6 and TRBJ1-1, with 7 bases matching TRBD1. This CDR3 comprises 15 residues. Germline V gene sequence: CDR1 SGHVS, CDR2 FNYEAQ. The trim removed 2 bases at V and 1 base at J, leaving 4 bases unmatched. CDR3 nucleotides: TGTGCCAGCAGCTTACAAGGGGGCCCGAACACTGAAGCTTTCTTT. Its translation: CASSLQGGPNTEAFF.

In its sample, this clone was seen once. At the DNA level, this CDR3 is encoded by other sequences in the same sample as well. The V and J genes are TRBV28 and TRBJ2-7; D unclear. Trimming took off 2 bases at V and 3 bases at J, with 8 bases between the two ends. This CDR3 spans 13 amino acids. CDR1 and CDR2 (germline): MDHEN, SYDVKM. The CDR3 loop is CASSLAGRYEQYF. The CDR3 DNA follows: TGTGCCAGCAGTTTAGCAGGCCGCTACGAGCAGTACTTC.

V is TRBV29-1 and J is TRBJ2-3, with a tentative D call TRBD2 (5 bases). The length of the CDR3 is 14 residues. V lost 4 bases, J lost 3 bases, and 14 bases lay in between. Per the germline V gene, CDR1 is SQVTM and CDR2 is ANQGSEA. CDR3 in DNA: TGCAGCGTTGGACCCCGCCGAGGGACAGATACGCAGTATTTT. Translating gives CSVGPRRGTDTQYF.

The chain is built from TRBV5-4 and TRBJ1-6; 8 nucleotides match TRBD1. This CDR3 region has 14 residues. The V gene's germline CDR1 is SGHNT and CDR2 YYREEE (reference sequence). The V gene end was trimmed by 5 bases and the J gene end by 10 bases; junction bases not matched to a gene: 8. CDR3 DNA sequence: TGTGCCAGCAGTTTAGGACAGGGTACCTCACCCCTCCACTTT. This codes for CASSLGQGTSPLHF. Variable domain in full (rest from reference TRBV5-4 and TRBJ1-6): ETGVTQSPTHLIKTRGQQVTLRCSSQSGHNTVSWYQQALGQGPQFIFQYYREEENGRGNFPPRFSGLQFPNYSSELNVNALELDDSALYLCASSLGQGTSPLHFGNGTRLTVT.

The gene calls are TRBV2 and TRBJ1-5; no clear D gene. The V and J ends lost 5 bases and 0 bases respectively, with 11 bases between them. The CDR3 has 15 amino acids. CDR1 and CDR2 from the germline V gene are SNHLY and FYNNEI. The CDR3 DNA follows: TGTGCCAGCAGTCCCGGACTGAATAGCAATCAGCCCCAGCATTTT. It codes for CASSPGLNSNQPQHF.

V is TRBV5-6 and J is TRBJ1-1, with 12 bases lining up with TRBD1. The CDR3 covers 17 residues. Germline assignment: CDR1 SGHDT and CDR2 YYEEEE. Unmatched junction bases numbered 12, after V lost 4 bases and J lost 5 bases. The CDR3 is CASSGGTGGWRETEAFF. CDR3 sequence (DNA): TGTGCCAGCAGCGGAGGGACAGGGGGCTGGAGAGAAACTGAAGCTTTCTTT.

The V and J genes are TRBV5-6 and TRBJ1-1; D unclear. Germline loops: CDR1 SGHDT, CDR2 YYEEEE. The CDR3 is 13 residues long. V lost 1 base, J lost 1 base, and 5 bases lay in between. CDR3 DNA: TGTGCCAGCAGCTTGACACCGAACACTGAAGCTTTCTTT. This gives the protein CASSLTPNTEAFF.

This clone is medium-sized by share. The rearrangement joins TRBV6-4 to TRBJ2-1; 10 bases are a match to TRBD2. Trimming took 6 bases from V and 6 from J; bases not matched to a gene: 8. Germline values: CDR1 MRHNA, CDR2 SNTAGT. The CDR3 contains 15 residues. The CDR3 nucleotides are TGTGCCAGCAGCCCCGGGACTAGCGCTCCCAATGAGCAGTTCTTC. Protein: CASSPGTSAPNEQFF.

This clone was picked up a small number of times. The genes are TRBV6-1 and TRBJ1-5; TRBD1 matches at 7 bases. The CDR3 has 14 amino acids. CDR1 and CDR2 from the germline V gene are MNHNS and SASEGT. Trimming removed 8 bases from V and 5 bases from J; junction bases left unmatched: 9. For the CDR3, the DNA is TGTGCCAGCCGCGGAGGGGGCGCGGATCAGCCCCAGCATTTT. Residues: CASRGGGADQPQHF.

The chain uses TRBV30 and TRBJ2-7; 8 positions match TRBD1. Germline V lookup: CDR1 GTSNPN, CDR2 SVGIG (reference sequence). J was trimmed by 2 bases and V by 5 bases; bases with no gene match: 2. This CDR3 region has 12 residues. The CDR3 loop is CAWGQGTYEQYF. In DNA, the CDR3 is TGTGCCTGGGGACAGGGTACCTACGAGCAGTACTTC.

Here the CDR3 DNA reads TGTGCCAGCACCACCATGACAGGATCCTACGAGCAGTACTTC. This codes for CASTTMTGSYEQYF. The chain links TRBV28 to TRBJ2-7; D possibly corresponds to TRBD1 (6 bases). CDR1 MDHEN and CDR2 SYDVKM come from the germline V gene. Trimming removed 7 bases from V and 1 base from J, with 14 bases in between. The CDR3 loop spans 14 amino acids.

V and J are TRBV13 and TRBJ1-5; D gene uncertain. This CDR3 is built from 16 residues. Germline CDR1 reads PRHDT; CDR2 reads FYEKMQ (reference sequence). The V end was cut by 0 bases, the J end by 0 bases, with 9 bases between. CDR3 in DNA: TGTGCCAGCAGCTTAGGCCGTCGGAGTAGCAATCAGCCCCAGCATTTT. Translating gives CASSLGRRSSNQPQHF.

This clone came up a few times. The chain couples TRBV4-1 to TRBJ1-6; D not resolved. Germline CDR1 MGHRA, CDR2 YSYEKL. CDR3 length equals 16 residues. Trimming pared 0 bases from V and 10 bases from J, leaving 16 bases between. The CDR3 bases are TGCGCCAGCAGCCAAGATTTTGCGCAGGCCCAATCACCCCTCCACTTT. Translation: CASSQDFAQAQSPLHF.

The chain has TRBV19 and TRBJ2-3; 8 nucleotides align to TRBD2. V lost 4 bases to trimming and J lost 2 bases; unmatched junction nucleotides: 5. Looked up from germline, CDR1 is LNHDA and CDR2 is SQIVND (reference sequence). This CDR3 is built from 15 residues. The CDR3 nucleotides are TGTGCCAGTAGTAGTGGCGGGGGGCACACAGATACGCAGTATTTT. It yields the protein CASSSGGGHTDTQYF.

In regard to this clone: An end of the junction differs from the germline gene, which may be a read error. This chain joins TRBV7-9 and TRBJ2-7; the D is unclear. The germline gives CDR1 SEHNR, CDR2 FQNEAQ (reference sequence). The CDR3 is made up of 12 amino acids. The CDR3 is CSSSHLSYEQYF. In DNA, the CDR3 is TGTTCCAGCAGCCACTTATCCTACGAGCAGTACTTC. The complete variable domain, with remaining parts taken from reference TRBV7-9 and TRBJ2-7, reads DTGVSQNPRHKITKRGQNVTFRCDPISEHNRLYWYRQTLGQGPEFLTYFQNEAQLEKSRLLSDRFSAERPKGSFSTLEIQRTEQGDSAMYLCSSSHLSYEQYFGPGTRLTVT.

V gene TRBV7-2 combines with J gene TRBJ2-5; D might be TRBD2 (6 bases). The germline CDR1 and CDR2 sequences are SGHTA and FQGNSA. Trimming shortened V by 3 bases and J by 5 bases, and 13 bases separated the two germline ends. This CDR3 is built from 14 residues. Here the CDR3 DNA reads TGTGCCAGCAGCTTGGCGGGGCCCCGGGAGACCCAGTACTTC. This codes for CASSLAGPRETQYF.

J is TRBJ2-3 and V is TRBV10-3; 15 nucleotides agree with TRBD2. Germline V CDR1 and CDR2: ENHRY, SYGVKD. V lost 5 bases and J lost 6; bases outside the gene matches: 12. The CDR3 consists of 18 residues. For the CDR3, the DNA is TGTGCCATCAGTCAGGGACTAGCGGGAGGCCCCCGGGGGGATACGCAGTATTTT. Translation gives CAISQGLAGGPRGDTQYF.

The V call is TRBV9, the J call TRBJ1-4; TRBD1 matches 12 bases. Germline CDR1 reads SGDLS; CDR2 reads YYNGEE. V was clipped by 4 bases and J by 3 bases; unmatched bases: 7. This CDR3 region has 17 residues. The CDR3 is CASSPRDRGLPNEKLFF. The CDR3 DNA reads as TGTGCCAGCAGCCCCCGGGACAGGGGGCTTCCTAATGAAAAACTGTTTTTT.